Sequencing of this TCR beta chain was carried out in a study of blood T cell repertoires in COVID-19. Germline V CDR1 and CDR2: MNHEY, SVGAGI. This CDR3 is built from 13 residues. The V end lost 4 bases, the J end lost 6 bases, and 7 bases lay between the germline ends. The method was immunoSEQ multiplex PCR; TCRdb's version includes in-frame clones alone and lacks a portion of them. The data show about 440,000 clones, nearly 90% seen once. This TCR was sampled from a woman between 18 and 29 years old with acute COVID-19. The chain carries TRBV6-5 and TRBJ1-6; D unclear. Material for sequencing was PBMCs or T cells enriched from blood (not recorded which). The CDR3 bases are TGTGCCAGCAGTTTGGCTCTTAATTCACCCCTCCACTTT. Amino acids: CASSLALNSPLHF.